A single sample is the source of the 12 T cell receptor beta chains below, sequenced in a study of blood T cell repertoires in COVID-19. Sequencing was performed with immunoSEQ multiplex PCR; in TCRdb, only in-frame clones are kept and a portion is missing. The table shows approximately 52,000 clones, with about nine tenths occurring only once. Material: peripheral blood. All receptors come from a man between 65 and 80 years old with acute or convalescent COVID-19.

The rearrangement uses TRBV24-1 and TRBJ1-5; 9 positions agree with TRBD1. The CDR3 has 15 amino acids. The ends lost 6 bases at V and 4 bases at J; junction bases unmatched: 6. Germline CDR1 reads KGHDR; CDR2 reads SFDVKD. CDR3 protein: CATSRTGAPNQPQHF. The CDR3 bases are TGTGCCACCAGTCGGACAGGGGCGCCTAATCAGCCCCAGCATTTT.

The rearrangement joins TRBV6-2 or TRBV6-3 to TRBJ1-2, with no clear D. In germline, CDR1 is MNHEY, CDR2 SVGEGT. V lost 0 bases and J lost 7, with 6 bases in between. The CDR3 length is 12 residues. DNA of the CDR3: TGTGCCAGCAGTTACTCGTGGGCTGGCTACACCTTC. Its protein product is CASSYSWAGYTF.

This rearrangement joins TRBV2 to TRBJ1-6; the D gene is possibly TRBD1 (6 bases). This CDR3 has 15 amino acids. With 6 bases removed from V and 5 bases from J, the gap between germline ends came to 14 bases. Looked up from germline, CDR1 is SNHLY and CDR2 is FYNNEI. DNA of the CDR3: TGTGCCAGCAGGACACAGGGTGTCGATAATTCACCCCTCCACTTT. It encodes CASRTQGVDNSPLHF.

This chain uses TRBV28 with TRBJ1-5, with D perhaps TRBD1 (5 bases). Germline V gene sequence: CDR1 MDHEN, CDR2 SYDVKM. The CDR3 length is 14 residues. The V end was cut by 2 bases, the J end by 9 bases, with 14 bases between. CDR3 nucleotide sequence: TGTGCCAGCAGTTTAGGTACCGGGGGATTGCCCCAGCATTTT. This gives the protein CASSLGTGGLPQHF.

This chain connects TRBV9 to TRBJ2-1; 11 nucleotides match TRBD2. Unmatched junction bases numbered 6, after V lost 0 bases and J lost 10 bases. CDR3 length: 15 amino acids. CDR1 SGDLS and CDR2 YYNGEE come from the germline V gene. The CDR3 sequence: CASSVVAGGTEEQFF. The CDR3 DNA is TGTGCCAGCAGCGTAGTAGCGGGGGGGACTGAAGAGCAGTTCTTC.

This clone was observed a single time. CDR3 coding DNA: TGTGCCTGGAGTCTAGCGGGAGGGCCCGGGATCACAGATACGCAGTATTTT. It yields the protein CAWSLAGGPGITDTQYF. This sequence joins TRBV30 and TRBJ2-3, with 12 bases aligning to TRBD2. The V gene's germline CDR1 is GTSNPN and CDR2 SVGIG (reference sequence). The J segment lost 2 bases and the V segment lost 2 bases, leaving 8 bases of the junction unmatched. The CDR3 has 17 amino acids.

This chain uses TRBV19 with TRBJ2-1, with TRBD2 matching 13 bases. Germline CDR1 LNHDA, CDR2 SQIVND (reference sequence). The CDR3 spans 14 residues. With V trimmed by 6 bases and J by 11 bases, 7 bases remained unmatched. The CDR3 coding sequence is TGTGCCAGTAGCCGGGGACTAGCGGGAACGAAGCAGTTCTTC. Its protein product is CASSRGLAGTKQFF.

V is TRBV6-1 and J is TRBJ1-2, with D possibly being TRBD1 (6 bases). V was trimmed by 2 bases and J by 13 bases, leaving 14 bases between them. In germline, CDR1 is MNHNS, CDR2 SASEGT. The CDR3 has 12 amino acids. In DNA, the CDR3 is TGTGCCAGCAGTGAAAAAGGTACAGGGCCCACCTTC. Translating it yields CASSEKGTGPTF.

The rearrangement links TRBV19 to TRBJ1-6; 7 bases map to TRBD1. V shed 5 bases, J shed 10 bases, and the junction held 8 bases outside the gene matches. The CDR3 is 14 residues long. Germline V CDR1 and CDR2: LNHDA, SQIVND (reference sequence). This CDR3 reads CASSAEGARSPLHF. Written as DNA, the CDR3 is TGTGCCAGTAGTGCCGAGGGGGCAAGATCACCCCTCCACTTT. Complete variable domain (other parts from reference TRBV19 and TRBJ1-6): DGGITQSPKYLFRKEGQNVTLSCEQNLNHDAMYWYRQDPGQGLRLIYYSQIVNDFQKGDIAEGYSVSREKKESFPLTVTSAQKNPTAFYLCASSAEGARSPLHFGNGTRLTVT.

The CDR3 region is CASSQDRLAGGYNEQFF. The CDR3 nucleotides are TGTGCCAGCAGCCAAGATCGCCTAGCGGGGGGCTACAATGAGCAGTTCTTC. The J gene is TRBJ2-1, the V gene TRBV3-1 (or the pseudogene TRBV3-2); 11 nucleotides match TRBD2. The junction had 4 bases not matched to a gene; V was cut back by 0 bases and J by 3 bases. This CDR3 has 17 residues. In germline, CDR1 is LGHDT, CDR2 YNNKEL (reference sequence).

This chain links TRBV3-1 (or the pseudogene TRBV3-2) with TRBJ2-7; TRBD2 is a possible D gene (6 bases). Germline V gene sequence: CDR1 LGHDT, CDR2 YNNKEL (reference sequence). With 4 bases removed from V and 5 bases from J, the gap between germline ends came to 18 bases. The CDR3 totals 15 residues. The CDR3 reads CASSPISGGGHEQYF. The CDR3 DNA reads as TGTGCCAGCAGCCCCATTTCAGGCGGAGGGCACGAGCAGTACTTC.

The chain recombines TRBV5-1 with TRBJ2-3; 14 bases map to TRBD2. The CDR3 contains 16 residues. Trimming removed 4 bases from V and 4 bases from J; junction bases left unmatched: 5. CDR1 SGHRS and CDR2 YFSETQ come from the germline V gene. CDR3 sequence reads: CASSAGTSGSADTQYF. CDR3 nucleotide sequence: TGCGCCAGCAGCGCGGGGACTAGCGGGAGTGCAGATACGCAGTATTTT.